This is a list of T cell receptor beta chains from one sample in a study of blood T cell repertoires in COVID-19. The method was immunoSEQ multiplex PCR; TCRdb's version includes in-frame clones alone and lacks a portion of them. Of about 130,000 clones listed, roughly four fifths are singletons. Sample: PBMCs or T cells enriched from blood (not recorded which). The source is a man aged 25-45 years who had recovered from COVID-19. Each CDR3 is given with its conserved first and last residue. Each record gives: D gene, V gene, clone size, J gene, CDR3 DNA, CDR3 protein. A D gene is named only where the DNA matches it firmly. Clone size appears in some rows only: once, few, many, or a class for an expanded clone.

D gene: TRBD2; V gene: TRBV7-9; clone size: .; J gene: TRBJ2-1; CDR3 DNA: TGTGCCAGCAGCTTCCCGGGTCTGCGGGAGGGTTACAATGAGCAGTTCTTC; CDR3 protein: CASSFPGLREGYNEQFF
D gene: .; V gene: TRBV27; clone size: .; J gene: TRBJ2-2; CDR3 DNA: TGTGCCAGCAGTTCCAACCCCGGGACTCTGAACACCGGGGAGCTGTTTTTT; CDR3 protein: CASSSNPGTLNTGELFF
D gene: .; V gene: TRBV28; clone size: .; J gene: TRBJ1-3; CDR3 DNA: TGTGCCAGCAGTCCGCCGGGGGGATTAAACACCATATATTTT; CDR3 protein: CASSPPGGLNTIYF
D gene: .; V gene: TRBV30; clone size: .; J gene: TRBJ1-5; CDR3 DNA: TGTGCCTGGAGTGTAAACAGGGACAATAGCAATCAGCCCCAGCATTTT; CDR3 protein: CAWSVNRDNSNQPQHF
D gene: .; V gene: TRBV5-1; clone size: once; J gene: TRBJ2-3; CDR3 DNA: TGCGCCAGCAGCACGACAGGAAACACAGATACGCAGTATTTT; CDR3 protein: CASSTTGNTDTQYF
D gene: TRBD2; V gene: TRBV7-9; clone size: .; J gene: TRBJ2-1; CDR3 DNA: TGTGCCAGCAGCTTCGCTAGCGGTGTCAGAAATGAGCAGTTCTTC; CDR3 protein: CASSFASGVRNEQFF
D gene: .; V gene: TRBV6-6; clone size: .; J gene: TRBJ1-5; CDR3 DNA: TGTGCCAGCAGAAAAACAGGGAATAGCAATCAGCCCCAGCATTTT; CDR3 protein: CASRKTGNSNQPQHF
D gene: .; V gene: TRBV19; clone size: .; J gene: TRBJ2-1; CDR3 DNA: TGTGCCAGTAGTATTTGGGGCGATGAGCAGTTCTTC; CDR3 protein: CASSIWGDEQFF
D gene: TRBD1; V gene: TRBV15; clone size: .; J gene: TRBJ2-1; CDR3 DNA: TGTGCCACCAGCGAATCTCCAGGGGGCGCTCCCCATGAGCAGTTCTTC; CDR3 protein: CATSESPGGAPHEQFF
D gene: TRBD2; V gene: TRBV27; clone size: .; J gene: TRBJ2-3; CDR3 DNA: TGTGCCAGGGTGAGGACTAGCGGGGGGGTGACAGATACGCAGTATTTT; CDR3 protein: CARVRTSGGVTDTQYF
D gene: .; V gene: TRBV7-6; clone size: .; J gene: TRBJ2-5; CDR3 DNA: TGTGCCAGCAGCTTAGCGGGTGGACTCCAAGAGACCCAGTACTTC; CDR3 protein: CASSLAGGLQETQYF
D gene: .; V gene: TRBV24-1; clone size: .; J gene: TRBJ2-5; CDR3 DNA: TGTGCCACCAGTGGGTCCTATGAGGAGACCCAGTACTTC; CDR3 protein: CATSGSYEETQYF
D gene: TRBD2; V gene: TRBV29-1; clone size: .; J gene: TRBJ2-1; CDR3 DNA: TGCAGCGTTGAATCAGTGGCGGGAGGCCCCTACAATGAGCAGTTCTTC; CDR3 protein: CSVESVAGGPYNEQFF
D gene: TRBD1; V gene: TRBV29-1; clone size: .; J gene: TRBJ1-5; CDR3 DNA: TGCAGCGTTGGCCCAGGGGGCAGGGGACAGCCCCAGCATTTT; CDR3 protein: CSVGPGGRGQPQHF
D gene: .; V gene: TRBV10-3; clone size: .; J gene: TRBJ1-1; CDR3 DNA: TGTGCCATCAGTGAAGGGGGGGGCACTGAAGCTTTCTTT; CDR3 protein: CAISEGGGTEAFF
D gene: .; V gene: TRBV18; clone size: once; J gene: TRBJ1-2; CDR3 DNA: TGTGCCAGCTCACCAATCCAGGAGGTAAATCTTGGCTACACCTTC; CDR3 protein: CASSPIQEVNLGYTF
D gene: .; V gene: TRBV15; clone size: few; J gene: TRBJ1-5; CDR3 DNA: TGTGCCACCAGCAGAGCCCCAGGGAGCGGGCAGCCCCAGCATTTT; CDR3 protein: CATSRAPGSGQPQHF
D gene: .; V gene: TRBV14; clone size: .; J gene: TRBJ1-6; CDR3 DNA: TGTGCCAGCAGCCAAGAGAGGTCGGGACACAGCTCCTATAATTCACCCCTCCACTTT; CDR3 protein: CASSQERSGHSSYNSPLHF
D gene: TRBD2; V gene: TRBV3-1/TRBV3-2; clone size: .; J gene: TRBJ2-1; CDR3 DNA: TGTGCCAGCAGCCAAGATGGGCTAGCGGGGGCCTCCTACAATGAGCAGTTCTTC; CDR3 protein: CASSQDGLAGASYNEQFF
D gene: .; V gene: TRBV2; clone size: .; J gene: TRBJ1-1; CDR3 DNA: TGTGCCAGCAGTTTTGACAGTGAAGCTTTCTTT; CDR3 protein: CASSFDSEAFF
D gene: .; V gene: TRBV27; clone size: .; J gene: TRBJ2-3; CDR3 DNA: TGTGCCAGCAGAAACCCAGGGGAAGTGGCAGATACGCAGTATTTT; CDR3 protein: CASRNPGEVADTQYF
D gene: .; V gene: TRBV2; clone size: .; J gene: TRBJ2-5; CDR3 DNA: TGTGCCAGCAGTGTGGATGGGGCTTGGGAGACCCAGTACTTC; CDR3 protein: CASSVDGAWETQYF
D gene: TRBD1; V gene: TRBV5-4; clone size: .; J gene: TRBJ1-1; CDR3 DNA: TGTGCCAGCAGCTTCGACAGGGGGGACACTGAAGCTTTCTTT; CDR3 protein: CASSFDRGDTEAFF
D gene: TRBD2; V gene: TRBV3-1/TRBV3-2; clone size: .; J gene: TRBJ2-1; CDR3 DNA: TGTGCCAGCAGCCAAGGTCCCCGACTAGCGGCCAACAATGAGCAGTTCTTC; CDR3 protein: CASSQGPRLAANNEQFF
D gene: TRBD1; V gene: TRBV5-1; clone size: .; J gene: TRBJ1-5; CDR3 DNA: TGCGCCAGCACCAAGGACAGGTTAGCAGATCAGCCCCAGCATTTT; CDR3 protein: CASTKDRLADQPQHF
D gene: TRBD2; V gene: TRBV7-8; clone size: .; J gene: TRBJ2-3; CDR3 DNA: TGTGCCAGCAGCTCCTACGGGCTAGCGGGGCTAGGAGATACGCAGTATTTT; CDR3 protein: CASSSYGLAGLGDTQYF
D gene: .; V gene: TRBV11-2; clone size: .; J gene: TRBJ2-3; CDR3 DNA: TGTGCCAGCAGCTGGCACACAGATACGCAGTATTTT; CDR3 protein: CASSWHTDTQYF
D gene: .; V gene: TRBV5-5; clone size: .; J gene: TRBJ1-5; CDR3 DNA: TGTGCCAGCAGCTGGGGGGTAGGTCAGCCCCAGCATTTT; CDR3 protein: CASSWGVGQPQHF
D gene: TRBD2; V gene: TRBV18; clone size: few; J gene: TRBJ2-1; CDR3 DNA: TGTGCCAGCTCACCACCGGGCGGGGGGCGGATCAATGAGCAGTTCTTC; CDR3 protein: CASSPPGGGRINEQFF
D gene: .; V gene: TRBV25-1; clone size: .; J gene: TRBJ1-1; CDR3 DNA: TGTGCCAGCCTACGGGACTCCGGTCCCACTGAAGCTTTCTTT; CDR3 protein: CASLRDSGPTEAFF
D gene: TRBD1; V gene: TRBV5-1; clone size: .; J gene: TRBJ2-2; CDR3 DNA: TGCGCCAGCAGCCGCCCCGGGACAGGGGACACCGGGGAGCTGTTTTTT; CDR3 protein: CASSRPGTGDTGELFF
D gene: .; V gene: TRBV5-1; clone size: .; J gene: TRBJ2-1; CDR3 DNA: TGCGCCAGCAGCTTGGATACGGGACTAGGGGGCTCGTGGTACAATGAGCAGTTCTTC; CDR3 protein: CASSLDTGLGGSWYNEQFF
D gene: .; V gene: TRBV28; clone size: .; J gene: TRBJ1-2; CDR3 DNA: TGTGCCAGCAGTTTAATGACAGTTGGGGATGGCTACACCTTC; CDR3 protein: CASSLMTVGDGYTF
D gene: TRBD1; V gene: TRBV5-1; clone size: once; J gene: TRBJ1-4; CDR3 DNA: TGCGCCAGCAGCCTCGGGACAGTCATTAATGAAAAACTGTTTTTT; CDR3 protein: CASSLGTVINEKLFF
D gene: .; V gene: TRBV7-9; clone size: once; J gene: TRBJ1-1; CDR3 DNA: TGTGCCAGCAGATCGGGGAACACTGAAGCTTTCTTT; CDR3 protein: CASRSGNTEAFF
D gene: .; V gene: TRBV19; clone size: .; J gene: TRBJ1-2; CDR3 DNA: TGTGCCAGTAGTATCCCAGGGGCCTATGGCTACACCTTC; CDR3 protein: CASSIPGAYGYTF
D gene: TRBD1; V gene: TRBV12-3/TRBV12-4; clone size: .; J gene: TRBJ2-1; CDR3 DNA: TGTGCCAGCAGACCGGGACAGGGGGATGAGCAGTTCTTC; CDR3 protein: CASRPGQGDEQFF
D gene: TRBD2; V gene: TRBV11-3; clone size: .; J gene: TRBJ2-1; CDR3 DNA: TGTGCCAGCAGCTTGAATAGCGGGAGTTTCTCTGAGCAGTTCTTC; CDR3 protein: CASSLNSGSFSEQFF
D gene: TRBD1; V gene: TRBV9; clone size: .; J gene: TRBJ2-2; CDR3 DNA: TGTGCCAGCAGCCCTAGGACAGGGCTCAACACCGGGGAGCTGTTTTTT; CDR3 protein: CASSPRTGLNTGELFF